What follows is one T cell receptor beta chain and its context. Libraries were prepared by immunoSEQ multiplex PCR; TCRdb keeps only in-frame clonotypes and omits some of them. The sample records about 140,000 clones, 65% to 90% being singletons. The sample comes from a study of blood T cell repertoires in COVID-19. This sequence was found in a man in his fifties or sixties with active or convalescent COVID-19. The sample comprised peripheral blood.

The CDR3 sequence: CASSLGQGTFYEQYV. Here the CDR3 DNA reads TGCGCCAGCAGCTTGGGGCAGGGGACCTTCTACGAGCAGTACGTC. The V gene is TRBV5-1, the J gene TRBJ2-7, with TRBD1 as a possible D gene (6 bases). V lost 0 bases to trimming and J lost 3 bases, with 13 bases between them. Per germline, CDR1 SGHRS and CDR2 YFSETQ. CDR3 length: 15 amino acids.